This T cell receptor (beta chain) derives from a study of patients and donors after allogeneic stem cell transplantation. This CDR3 is built from 16 residues. V trimming: 4 bases; J trimming: 5 bases; junction bases outside the gene matches: 12. Per germline, CDR1 SGHRS and CDR2 YFSETQ. TCRdb re-called the RT-PCR reads through MiXCR, storing one row per CDR3 protein. Of 150,000 to 200,000 distinct CDR3 sequences in the sample, approximately 28% were seen once. This TCR was sampled from a human donor who was either an allogeneic HSCT recipient or a stem cell or donor lymphocyte infusion donor (not recorded which). It is not recorded whose cells these are; they may come from a transplant donor. This chain uses TRBV5-1 with TRBJ2-3; 8 bases line up with TRBD2. The sample taken for sequencing was blood, either unsorted or a sorted T cell fraction (not recorded which). CDR3 sequence: CASSLTAGTRGDTQYF. CDR3 sequence (DNA): TGCGCCAGCAGCCTCACCGCCGGGACTAGGGGAGATACGCAGTATTTT.